The 10 T cell receptor beta chains given below trace back to one sample, sequenced in a study of T cell repertoires in cytomegalovirus infection. MiXCR was run by TCRdb on the reads, yielding one entry per CDR3 protein. Of 68,000 or so distinct CDR3 sequences in the sample, 22% were seen once. No antigens are known for them. The sequencing sample was made of PBMCs, sequenced either directly or after in vitro stimulation (not recorded which). The receptors shown here come from a human donor in good health (CMV status not recorded). Some clones in this sample may be carry-over from other donors' samples.

The chain has TRBV5-1 and TRBJ1-4, with D tentatively TRBD1 (5 bases). V shed 3 bases and J shed 8 bases, with 17 bases lying between them. The CDR3 is made up of 15 amino acids. The germline gives CDR1 SGHRS, CDR2 YFSETQ. The CDR3 DNA follows: TGCGCCAGCAGCTCCGCGGGAAGGGGAGACGAAAAACTGTTTTTT. It codes for CASSSAGRGDEKLFF.

The J gene is TRBJ2-3, the V gene TRBV4-1; no clear D gene. CDR3 size: 13 residues. Trimming cost V 1 base and J 4 bases, with 6 bases left between them. Germline values: CDR1 MGHRA, CDR2 YSYEKL. The CDR3 bases are TGCGCCAGCAGCCAAGGGGCTGCAGATACGCAGTATTTT. Its protein is CASSQGAADTQYF.

This clonotype was recorded many times. The CDR3 is CASKTSSGRATGELFF. The CDR3 DNA is TGTGCCAGCAAAACCTCTAGCGGGAGGGCAACAGGGGAGCTGTTTTTT. J is TRBJ2-2 and V is TRBV7-9, with 12 bases lining up with TRBD2. The CDR3 runs 16 residues. CDR1 is SEHNR, CDR2 FQNEAQ, per germline (reference sequence). After removal of 7 bases from V and 8 bases from J, the junction contained 11 bases not matched to a gene. The whole variable domain, remainder taken from reference TRBV7-9 and TRBJ2-2, is DTGVSQNPRHKITKRGQNVTFRCDPISEHNRLYWYRQTLGQGPEFLTYFQNEAQLEKSRLLSDRFSAERPKGSFSTLEIQRTEQGDSAMYLCASKTSSGRATGELFFGEGSRLTVL.

This clonotype was observed many times. The chain joins TRBV6-1 to TRBJ2-2; 8 bases map to TRBD1. From germline, CDR1 is MNHNS and CDR2 SASEGT. CDR3 length: 14 amino acids. Trimming at V came to 6 bases and at J to 4 bases, leaving 4 bases not matched to a gene. The CDR3 sequence is CASRRTGSTGELFF. In DNA form, the CDR3 reads TGTGCCAGCAGAAGGACAGGGTCCACCGGGGAGCTGTTTTTT.

The chain links TRBV6-2 or TRBV6-3 to TRBJ2-6; 8 bases are shared with TRBD2. The CDR3 contains 18 residues. Germline CDR1 is MNHEY and CDR2 is SVGEGT. With 2 bases clipped from V and 2 bases from J, the junction kept 8 bases outside the gene matches. CDR3 region: CASSYKRETIAGANVLTF. CDR3 nucleotides: TGTGCCAGCAGTTACAAGCGGGAGACAATCGCTGGGGCCAACGTCCTGACTTTC.

The CDR3 region has the DNA TGTGCCAGCAGCCTACAACTCTCCGGGGACGAGCAGTACTTC. Translation: CASSLQLSGDEQYF. The rearrangement uses TRBV3-1 and TRBJ2-7; tentative D call: TRBD2 (5 bases). The germline V and J ends were trimmed by 4 bases and 5 bases, with 15 bases remaining between them. This CDR3 is built from 14 residues. Germline CDR1 reads LGHDT; CDR2 reads YNNKEL (reference sequence).

Ten or more counts support this clonotype. The chain links TRBV7-2 to TRBJ2-1, with 7 bases that match TRBD2. This CDR3 spans 15 amino acids. Per germline, CDR1 SGHTA and CDR2 FQGNSA. The ends lost 1 base at V and 6 bases at J; junction bases unmatched: 6. The chain's CDR3 is CASSLDSGLLNEQFF. In nucleotides, the CDR3 is TGTGCCAGCAGCTTAGATTCGGGACTACTCAATGAGCAGTTCTTC.

About this clonotype: Given a much more abundant clone one base away, this may be a read error. This chain joins TRBV7-8 and TRBJ2-1; D is possibly TRBD2 (6 bases). The CDR3 has 15 amino acids. The germline gives CDR1 SGHVS, CDR2 FQNEAQ. The CDR3 is CASSLNWSGDNEQSF. DNA for the CDR3: TGTGCCAGCAGCTTAAACTGGTCGGGAGACAATGAGCAGTCCTTC.

The chain joins TRBV28 to TRBJ2-3; D is uncertain. With 3 bases removed from V and 8 bases from J, the gap between germline ends came to 9 bases. Germline values: CDR1 MDHEN, CDR2 SYDVKM. The CDR3 is 12 amino acids. The CDR3 region is CASSFLKATQYF. CDR3 nucleotide sequence: TGTGCCAGCAGTTTTCTTAAGGCTACGCAGTATTTT.

The V and J genes are TRBV19 and TRBJ2-3, with 8 positions matching TRBD2. With 4 bases clipped from V and 3 bases from J, the junction kept 9 bases outside the gene matches. Germline CDR1 reads LNHDA; CDR2 reads SQIVND (reference sequence). The CDR3 runs to 16 residues. The CDR3 bases are TGTGCCAGTAGTACCCACCTAGCGGGTGGAACAGATACGCAGTATTTT. Its protein is CASSTHLAGGTDTQYF.